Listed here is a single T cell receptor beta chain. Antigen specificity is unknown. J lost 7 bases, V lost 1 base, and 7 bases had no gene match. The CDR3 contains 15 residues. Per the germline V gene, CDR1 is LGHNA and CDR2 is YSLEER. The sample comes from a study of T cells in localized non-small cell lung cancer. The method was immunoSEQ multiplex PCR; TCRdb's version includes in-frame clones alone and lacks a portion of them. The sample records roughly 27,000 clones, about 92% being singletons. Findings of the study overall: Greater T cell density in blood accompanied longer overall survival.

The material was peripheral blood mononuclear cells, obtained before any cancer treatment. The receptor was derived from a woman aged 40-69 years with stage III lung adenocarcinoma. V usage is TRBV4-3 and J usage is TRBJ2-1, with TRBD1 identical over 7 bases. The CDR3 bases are TGCGCCAGCAGCCAAGTTCGGACAGGATCGAATGAGCAGTTCTTC. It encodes CASSQVRTGSNEQFF.